The rows below give T cell receptor beta chains drawn from one sample of a study of blood T cell repertoires in COVID-19. Repertoires were generated with immunoSEQ multiplex PCR, while TCRdb's copy carries only in-frame clones and drops some. The sample shows a few hundred thousand clones, under 90% of them seen only once. The sample consisted of peripheral blood. These receptors were obtained from a woman aged 80 or older with acute or convalescent COVID-19. CDR3s include the opening cysteine and the closing phenylalanine or tryptophan. A D gene is named only where the DNA matches it firmly. A clone size is listed for some rows: how often the clone was seen (once, few, many), or a class if it is expanded.

-	15	-	TRBV19	TRBJ1-5	CASGDQVGGNQPQHF	TGTGCCAGCGGCGACCAGGTCGGGGGCAATCAGCCCCAGCATTTT
-	15	-	TRBV12-5	TRBJ2-7	CASGLAPGQGYEQYF	TGTGCTAGTGGTTTGGCGCCGGGACAAGGCTACGAGCAGTACTTC
once	13	TRBD1	TRBV28	TRBJ1-5	CASRFTGEQPQHF	TGTGCCAGCAGATTTACAGGGGAACAGCCCCAGCATTTT
once	17	-	TRBV6-2/TRBV6-3	TRBJ2-2	CASSYQAGYPNTGELFF	TGTGCCAGCAGTTACCAGGCGGGCTACCCAAACACCGGGGAGCTGTTTTTT
-	15	TRBD1	TRBV28	TRBJ1-3	CASSPGTAYGNTIYF	TGTGCCAGCAGTCCCGGGACAGCTTATGGAAACACCATATATTTT
-	18	TRBD1	TRBV9	TRBJ2-2	CASSVASTGGSGTGELFF	TGTGCCAGCAGCGTAGCTTCTACAGGGGGCTCAGGGACCGGGGAGCTGTTTTTT
-	14	-	TRBV13	TRBJ1-6	CASSATGMNSPLHF	TGTGCCAGCAGCGCTACAGGGATGAATTCACCCCTCCACTTT
once	16	TRBD2	TRBV10-3	TRBJ2-3	CAISERLAGGTDTQYF	TGTGCCATCAGTGAGAGGCTAGCGGGGGGAACAGATACGCAGTATTTT
-	14	TRBD1	TRBV2	TRBJ2-3	CASMGQSFTDTQYF	TGTGCCAGCATGGGACAGTCCTTCACAGATACGCAGTATTTT
-	14	TRBD2	TRBV10-3	TRBJ2-1	CAISKGGGVDEQFF	TGTGCCATCAGTAAAGGCGGGGGGGTAGATGAGCAGTTCTTC
-	13	-	TRBV11-3	TRBJ2-7	CASSRMGLYEQYF	TGTGCCAGCAGCCGTATGGGACTCTACGAGCAGTACTTC
-	18	-	TRBV18	TRBJ2-6	CASSPGGRGAPGANVLTF	TGTGCCAGCTCACCAGGAGGCAGGGGTGCCCCTGGGGCCAACGTCCTGACTTTC
once	17	TRBD2	TRBV6-2/TRBV6-3	TRBJ2-5	CASSPGLAGGRQETQYF	TGTGCCAGCAGCCCGGGACTAGCGGGGGGTCGTCAAGAGACCCAGTACTTC
once	14	-	TRBV14	TRBJ2-3	CASSQSSLADTQYF	TGTGCCAGCAGCCAGTCAAGCCTGGCAGATACGCAGTATTTT
-	14	TRBD1	TRBV7-2	TRBJ2-1	CASRRTGQSNEQFF	TGTGCCAGCAGGCGAACGGGACAGAGCAATGAGCAGTTCTTC
-	14	-	TRBV5-1	TRBJ1-4	CASSLGAVKEKLFF	TGCGCCAGCAGCTTGGGGGCAGTTAAGGAAAAACTGTTTTTT
-	15	TRBD1	TRBV2	TRBJ1-2	CASSEGTGLNYGYTF	TGTGCCAGCAGTGAAGGGACAGGCCTGAACTATGGCTACACCTTC
-	15	-	TRBV19	TRBJ1-6	CASSTGRYANSPLHF	TGTGCCAGTAGCACAGGGCGGTACGCAAATTCACCCCTCCACTTT
-	12	-	TRBV28	TRBJ1-2	CAVQGSLYGYTF	TGTGCCGTGCAGGGTTCCCTTTATGGCTACACCTTC
-	15	TRBD1	TRBV6-5	TRBJ2-1	CASSRGQGGGNEQFF	TGTGCCAGCAGTCGGGGACAGGGAGGTGGCAATGAGCAGTTCTTC
-	12	-	TRBV7-9	TRBJ1-2	CASSPTGYGYTF	TGTGCCAGCAGCCCGACAGGATATGGCTACACCTTC
-	15	TRBD1	TRBV27	TRBJ1-2	CASSVGQGVRYGYTF	TGTGCCAGCAGTGTGGGACAGGGAGTCCGGTATGGCTACACCTTC
few	14	TRBD1	TRBV19	TRBJ1-1	CASSKGQTNTEAFF	TGTGCCAGTAGTAAGGGACAGACGAACACTGAAGCTTTCTTT
-	14	TRBD1	TRBV7-9	TRBJ2-7	CASSPGTGAYEQYF	TGTGCCAGCAGCCCGGGGACAGGGGCCTACGAGCAGTACTTC
-	15	-	TRBV15	TRBJ2-7	CATSRAGNLRYEQYF	TGTGCCACCAGCAGGGCCGGGAACTTACGCTACGAGCAGTACTTC
-	13	-	TRBV6-5	TRBJ2-1	CASSLQGDREQFF	TGTGCCAGCAGCCTACAGGGTGATCGTGAGCAGTTCTTC
few	12	-	TRBV7-8	TRBJ2-1	CASSLPARREFF	TGTGCCAGCAGCTTACCTGCTCGGAGGGAGTTCTTC
-	13	TRBD1	TRBV19	TRBJ1-2	CASSLRDRAGYTF	TGTGCCAGTAGTCTCAGGGACAGGGCGGGCTACACCTTC
-	14	TRBD1	TRBV3-1/TRBV3-2	TRBJ1-1	CASSMGQPNTEAFF	TGTGCCAGCAGCATGGGACAGCCCAACACTGAAGCTTTCTTT
-	16	TRBD1	TRBV6-6	TRBJ2-7	CASSYSRQGAGYEQYF	TGTGCCAGCAGTTACTCTCGGCAGGGGGCTGGCTACGAGCAGTACTTC
-	16	-	TRBV5-4	TRBJ1-2	CASSLAAGSGLYGYTF	TGTGCCAGCAGCTTGGCCGCGGGCAGCGGGCTATATGGCTACACCTTC
once	13	-	TRBV19	TRBJ2-5	CASTNDLRETQYF	TGTGCCAGTACCAATGACCTGAGGGAGACCCAGTACTTC
-	19	-	TRBV6-8	TRBJ2-5	CASPNSRGDGGATKETQYF	TGTGCCAGCCCAAATTCCCGCGGGGATGGGGGGGCGACTAAAGAGACCCAGTACTTC
-	13	-	TRBV11-3	TRBJ1-1	CASFGSANTEAFF	TGTGCCAGCTTTGGCAGCGCGAACACTGAAGCTTTCTTT
-	11	-	TRBV12-3/TRBV12-4	TRBJ2-5	CASSRLGTQYF	TGTGCCAGCTCTCGACTAGGGACCCAGTACTTC
-	10	-	TRBV5-8	TRBJ1-2	CASTSNGYTF	TGTGCCAGCACCAGTAATGGCTACACCTTC
-	14	-	TRBV5-6	TRBJ2-1	CASSDGSSYNEQFF	TGTGCCAGCAGCGACGGGAGCTCCTACAATGAGCAGTTCTTC
-	15	-	TRBV9	TRBJ2-7	CASSVEPVDSYEQYF	TGTGCCAGCAGCGTAGAGCCGGTTGACTCCTACGAGCAGTACTTC
-	16	-	TRBV27	TRBJ1-2	CASSLSFTRRGGGYTF	TGTGCCAGCAGTTTATCGTTCACGAGGAGGGGGGGCGGCTACACCTTC
-	14	TRBD1	TRBV2	TRBJ2-7	CASRVGGQGYEQYF	TGTGCCAGCAGGGTCGGAGGACAGGGCTACGAGCAGTACTTC
-	14	TRBD2	TRBV9	TRBJ2-1	CASSVRGGADEQFF	TGTGCCAGCAGCGTACGCGGGGGGGCCGATGAGCAGTTCTTC